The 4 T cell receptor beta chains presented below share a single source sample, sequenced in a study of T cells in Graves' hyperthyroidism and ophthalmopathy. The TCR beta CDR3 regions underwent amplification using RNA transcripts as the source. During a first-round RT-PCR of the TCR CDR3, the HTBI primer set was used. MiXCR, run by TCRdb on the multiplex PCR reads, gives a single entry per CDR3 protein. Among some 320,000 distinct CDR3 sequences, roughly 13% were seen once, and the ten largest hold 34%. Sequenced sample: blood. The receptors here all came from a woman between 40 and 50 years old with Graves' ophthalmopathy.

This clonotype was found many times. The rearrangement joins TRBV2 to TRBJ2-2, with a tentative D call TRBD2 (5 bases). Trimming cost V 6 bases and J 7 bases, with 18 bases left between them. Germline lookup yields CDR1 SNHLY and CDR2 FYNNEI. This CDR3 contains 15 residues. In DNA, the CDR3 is TGTGCCAGCAGCATTACTAGAAAAGAGGTCGGGGAGCTGTTTTTT. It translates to CASSITRKEVGELFF.

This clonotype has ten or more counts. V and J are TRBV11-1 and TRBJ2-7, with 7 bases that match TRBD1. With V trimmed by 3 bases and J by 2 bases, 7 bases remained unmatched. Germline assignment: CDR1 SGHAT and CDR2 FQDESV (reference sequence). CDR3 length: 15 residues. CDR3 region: CASSLSTGVTYEQYF. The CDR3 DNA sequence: TGTGCCAGCAGCTTGAGCACAGGGGTGACCTACGAGCAGTACTTC.

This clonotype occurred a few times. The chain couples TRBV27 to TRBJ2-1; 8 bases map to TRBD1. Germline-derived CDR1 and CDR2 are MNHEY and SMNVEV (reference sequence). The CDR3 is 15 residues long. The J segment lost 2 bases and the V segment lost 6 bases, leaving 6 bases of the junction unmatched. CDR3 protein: CASRPGQGPYNEQFF. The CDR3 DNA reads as TGTGCCAGCAGACCCGGACAGGGCCCCTACAATGAGCAGTTCTTC.

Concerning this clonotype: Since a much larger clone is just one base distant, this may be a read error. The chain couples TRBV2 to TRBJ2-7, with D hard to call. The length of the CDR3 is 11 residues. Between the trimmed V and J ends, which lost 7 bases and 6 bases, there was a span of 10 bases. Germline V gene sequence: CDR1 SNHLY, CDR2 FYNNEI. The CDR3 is CASTNFGEQYF. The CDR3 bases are TGTGCCAGCACTAATTTTGGCGAGCAGTACTTC.